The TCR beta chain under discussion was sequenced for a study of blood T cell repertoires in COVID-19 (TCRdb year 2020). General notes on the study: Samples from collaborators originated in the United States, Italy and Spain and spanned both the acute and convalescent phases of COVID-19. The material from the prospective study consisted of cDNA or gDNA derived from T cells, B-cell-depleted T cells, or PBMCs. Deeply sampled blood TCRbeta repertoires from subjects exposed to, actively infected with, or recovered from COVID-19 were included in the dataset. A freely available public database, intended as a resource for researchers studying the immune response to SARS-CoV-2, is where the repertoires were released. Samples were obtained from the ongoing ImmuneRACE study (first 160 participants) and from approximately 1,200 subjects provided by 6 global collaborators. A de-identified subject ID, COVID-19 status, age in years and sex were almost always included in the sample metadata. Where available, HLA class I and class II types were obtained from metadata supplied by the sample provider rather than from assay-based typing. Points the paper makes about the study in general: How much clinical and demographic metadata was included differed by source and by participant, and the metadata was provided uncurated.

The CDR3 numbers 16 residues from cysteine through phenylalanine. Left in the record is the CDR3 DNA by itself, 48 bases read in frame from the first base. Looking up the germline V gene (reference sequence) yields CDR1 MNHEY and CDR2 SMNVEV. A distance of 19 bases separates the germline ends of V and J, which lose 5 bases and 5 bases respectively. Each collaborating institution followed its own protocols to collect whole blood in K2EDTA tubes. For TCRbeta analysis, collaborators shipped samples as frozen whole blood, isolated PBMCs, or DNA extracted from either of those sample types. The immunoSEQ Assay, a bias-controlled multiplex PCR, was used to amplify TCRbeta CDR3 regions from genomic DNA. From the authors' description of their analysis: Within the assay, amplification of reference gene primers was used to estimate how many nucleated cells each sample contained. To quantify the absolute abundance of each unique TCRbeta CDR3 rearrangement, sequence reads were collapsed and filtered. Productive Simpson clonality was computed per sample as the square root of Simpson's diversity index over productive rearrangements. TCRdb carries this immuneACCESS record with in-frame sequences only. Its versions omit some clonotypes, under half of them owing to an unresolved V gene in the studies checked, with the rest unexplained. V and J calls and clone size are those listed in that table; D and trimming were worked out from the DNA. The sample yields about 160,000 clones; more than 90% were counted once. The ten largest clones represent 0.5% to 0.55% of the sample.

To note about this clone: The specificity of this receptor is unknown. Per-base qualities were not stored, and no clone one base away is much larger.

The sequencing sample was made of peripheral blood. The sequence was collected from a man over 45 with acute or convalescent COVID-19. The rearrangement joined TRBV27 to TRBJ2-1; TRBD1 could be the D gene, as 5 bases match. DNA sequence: TGTGCCAGCAGTCCTCCTCCCGGCAGGGTTGACAATGAGCAGTTCTTC. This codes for CASSPPPGRVDNEQFF.